In this sample, the clone carrying this T cell receptor beta chain turned up a few times. The antigen is not known. Germline assignment: CDR1 LNHDA and CDR2 SQIVND (reference sequence). Between the trimmed V and J ends, which lost 5 bases and 7 bases, there was a span of 17 bases. CDR3 size: 14 residues. The data are from a study of beta chain features in type 1 diabetes. Since all of the isolated RNA was reverse transcribed, expressed TCRB transcripts were what got sequenced. Repertoires were generated with immunoSEQ multiplex PCR, while TCRdb's copy carries only in-frame clones and drops some. The sample yields about 360,000 clones, around an eighth seen once. Markers CD45RO/CCR7/CD25/CD127/CD95/CD27 served to sort CD4+ naive, central memory, regulatory and stem cell-like memory cells. Overall study results and limits: Reads derived from cDNA could over-represent cells showing high TCR expression. TCRB CDR3s were moderately but significantly shorter in Type 1 diabetes patients in all four CD4+ subsets. Researchers reported that naive, central memory and Treg TCRB repertoires appeared more similar in patients than in healthy donors. Whether HLA type affects TCRB rearrangement stayed undetermined in the present work.

This TCR was recovered from a woman between 18 and 30 years old with type 1 diabetes. The J gene is TRBJ1-1, the V gene TRBV19; unclear D gene. The sequenced material came from naive CD4+ T cells from blood. CDR3 DNA sequence: TGTGCCAGTAGTCCACTGCTACGAGCTAATGAAGCTTTCTTT. The encoded protein is CASSPLLRANEAFF.